This is a list of T cell receptor beta chains from one sample in a study of T cell changes during pregnancy in multiple sclerosis. Produced via immunoSEQ multiplex PCR; TCRdb's table is partial and in-frame only. The sample consists of about 110,000 clones, 80% to 95% of them appearing once. The source was peripheral blood, collected after pregnancy. Every receptor here comes from a female donor with multiple sclerosis, enrolled in a pregnancy study. CDR3s include the opening cysteine and the closing phenylalanine or tryptophan. The D gene is left open where the match is weak. The size of a clone is reported for some rows only, either as once, few or many, or as a class for expanded clones.

clone_size j_call v_call d_call cdr3_nt cdr3_aa
. TRBJ1-3 TRBV5-6 . TGTGCCAGCAGCTTAGCCTCTGGAAACACCATATATTTT CASSLASGNTIYF
. TRBJ1-2 TRBV5-1 TRBD1 TGCGCCAGCAGCTTGGAGACAGGGGGTGGCTACACCTTC CASSLETGGGYTF
. TRBJ1-5 TRBV30 TRBD1 TGTGCCTGGAGTGATAAGGGGGCAGGGAATCAGCCCCAGCATTTT CAWSDKGAGNQPQHF
. TRBJ1-1 TRBV5-1 TRBD1 TGCGCCAGCAGCCTTACAGGGGGCACTGAAGCTTTCTTT CASSLTGGTEAFF
few TRBJ2-3 TRBV6-4 TRBD2 TGTGCCAGCAGTAGCGGGGGGGCCACAGATACGCAGTATTTT CASSSGGATDTQYF
. TRBJ1-5 TRBV19 . TGTGCCAGCCGATCCAGATCCGGGAATAGTCAGCCCCAGCATTTT CASRSRSGNSQPQHF
. TRBJ1-2 TRBV4-1 TRBD1 TGCGCCAGCAGCTCCACCCCAGGGGGAAATCGTGGCTACACCTTC CASSSTPGGNRGYTF
. TRBJ1-2 TRBV14 TRBD1 TGTGCCAGCAGCCCCCGACAGGGTTACTATGGCTACACCTTC CASSPRQGYYGYTF
once TRBJ2-3 TRBV10-2 . TGCGCCAGCAGGCCGAGCGGGACAGGAGATACGCAGTATTTT CASRPSGTGDTQYF
. TRBJ1-2 TRBV28 . TGTGCCAGCAGTTTCGGGGGGGGGACTAACTATGGCTACACCTTC CASSFGGGTNYGYTF